This passage covers 10 T cell receptor beta chains from one sample sequenced in a study of cytomegalovirus exposure and HLA in healthy donors. The method was immunoSEQ multiplex PCR; TCRdb's version includes in-frame clones alone and lacks a portion of them. This table holds under 150,000 clones, 85% to 90% found once. Sequencing was carried out using PBMCs. The origin of the receptors is a woman under 30 in good health and CMV-seropositive.

The chain combines TRBV5-1 with TRBJ2-5, with TRBD2 as a possible D gene (6 bases). Germline CDR1 is SGHRS and CDR2 is YFSETQ. V gave up 2 bases and J gave up 3 bases, with 8 bases separating them. This CDR3 spans 13 amino acids. Here the CDR3 reads CASSLGGEETQYF. In DNA, the CDR3 is TGCGCCAGCAGCTTAGGAGGGGAAGAGACCCAGTACTTC. Supplemented by reference TRBV5-1 and TRBJ2-5, the full variable domain reads KAGVTQTPRYLIKTRGQQVTLSCSPISGHRSVSWYQQTPGQGLQFLFEYFSETQRNKGNFPGRFSGRQFSNSRSEMNVSTLELGDSALYLCASSLGGEETQYFGPGTRLLVL.

V gene TRBV4-1 combines with J gene TRBJ1-4; no definite D call. Germline V gene sequence: CDR1 MGHRA, CDR2 YSYEKL. Trimming took 4 bases from V and 5 from J, leaving 14 bases between them. The CDR3 length is 15 residues. The CDR3 reads CASSPPGSENEKLFF. The CDR3 bases are TGCGCCAGCAGCCCCCCGGGGAGTGAAAATGAAAAACTGTTTTTT.

This chain uses TRBV11-3 with TRBJ2-5; D may be TRBD1 (6 bases). V was shortened by 5 bases and J by 1 base, with 20 bases between the two germline ends. The CDR3 length is 17 residues. Germline V gene sequence: CDR1 SGHNT, CDR2 YENEEA. The chain's CDR3 is CASSTHYRDTGQETQYF. The CDR3 nucleotides are TGTGCCAGCAGCACCCATTACCGGGACACCGGCCAAGAGACCCAGTACTTC.

The genes are TRBV5-6 and TRBJ1-1, with D possibly being TRBD1 (5 bases). The V end lost 2 bases, the J end lost 4 bases, and 15 bases lay between the germline ends. The germline V gene encodes CDR1 SGHDT and CDR2 YYEEEE. The CDR3 has 15 amino acids. The CDR3 is CASSFGGEEVTEAFF. The CDR3 region has the DNA TGTGCCAGCAGCTTCGGAGGGGAGGAGGTCACTGAAGCTTTCTTT.

This clone was seen a single time. V gene TRBV18 combines with J gene TRBJ2-1; 11 nucleotides match TRBD2. The CDR3 consists of 15 residues. Losses at the gene ends were 8 bases for V and 4 bases for J; bases not matched to a gene: 7. Per the germline V gene, CDR1 is KGHSH and CDR2 is LQKENI. CDR3 sequence: CASRGLAEEYNEQFF. CDR3 DNA: TGTGCCAGCCGGGGACTAGCGGAGGAATACAATGAGCAGTTCTTC.

The chain uses TRBV10-1 and TRBJ2-1; the match to TRBD2 covers 12 bases. Germline CDR1 and CDR2: WNHNN and SYGVQD (reference sequence). V dropped 6 bases and J dropped 9; count of bases not matched to a gene: 9. CDR3 length equals 15 residues. The CDR3 coding sequence is TGCGCCAGCAGCTTAACTAGCGGGGGGATAAGTGAGCAGTTCTTC. Encoded protein: CASSLTSGGISEQFF.

This clone was counted only a few times. The chain employs TRBV5-1 and TRBJ1-2; the match to TRBD1 covers 10 bases. CDR3 length: 15 residues. Losses at the gene ends were 0 bases for V and 7 bases for J; bases not matched to a gene: 6. The germline V gene has CDR1 SGHRS and CDR2 YFSETQ. For the CDR3, the DNA is TGCGCCAGCAGCTTGGAGGTTGACAGGGGGCCTGGCTACACCTTC. Translating it yields CASSLEVDRGPGYTF.

This rearrangement joins TRBV30 to TRBJ2-7, with D maybe TRBD1 (5 bases). Germline CDR1 is GTSNPN and CDR2 is SVGIG (reference sequence). The CDR3 has 13 residues. V gave up 0 bases and J gave up 4 bases, with 10 bases separating them. CDR3 coding DNA: TGTGCCTGGAGTGTTGGGGCTGCTTACGAGCAGTACTTC. It specifies CAWSVGAAYEQYF.

This chain's CDR3 is CASSRGADHTDTQYF. Here the CDR3 DNA reads TGTGCCAGCAGCCGGGGGGCAGACCACACAGATACGCAGTATTTT. The V call is TRBV5-8, the J call TRBJ2-3; perhaps TRBD2 as D (7 bases). Trimming pared 4 bases from V and 2 bases from J, leaving 14 bases between. The CDR3 sequence is 15 residues long. Germline V gives CDR1 SGHTS, CDR2 YDEGEE.

The CDR3 reads CAWGEHYQETQYF. DNA for the CDR3: TGTGCCTGGGGAGAACATTACCAAGAGACCCAGTACTTC. J is TRBJ2-5 and V is TRBV30; no clear D. V gave up 5 bases and J gave up 0 bases, with 10 bases separating them. This CDR3 comprises 13 residues. Looked up from germline, CDR1 is GTSNPN and CDR2 is SVGIG (reference sequence).